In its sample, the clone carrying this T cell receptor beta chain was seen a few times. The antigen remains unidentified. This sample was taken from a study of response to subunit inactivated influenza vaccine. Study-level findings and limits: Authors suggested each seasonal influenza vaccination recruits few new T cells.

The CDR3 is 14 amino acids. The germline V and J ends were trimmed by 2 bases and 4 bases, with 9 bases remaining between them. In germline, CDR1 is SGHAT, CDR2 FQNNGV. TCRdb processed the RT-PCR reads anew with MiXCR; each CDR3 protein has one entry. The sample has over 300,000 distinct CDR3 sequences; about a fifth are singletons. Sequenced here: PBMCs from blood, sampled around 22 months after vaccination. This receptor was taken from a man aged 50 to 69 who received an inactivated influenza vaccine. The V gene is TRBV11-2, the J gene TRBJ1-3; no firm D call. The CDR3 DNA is TGTGCCAGCAGCTTATACTACGCGGGAAACACCATATATTTT. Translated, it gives CASSLYYAGNTIYF. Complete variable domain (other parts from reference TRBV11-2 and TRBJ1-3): EAGVAQSPRYKIIEKRQSVAFWCNPISGHATLYWYQQILGQGPKLLIQFQNNGVVDDSQLPKDRFSAERLKGVDSTLKIQPAKLEDSAVYLCASSLYYAGNTIYFGEGSWLTVV.